This T cell receptor beta chain stems from a study of T cell responses to AZD1222 COVID-19 vaccine. The V gene's germline CDR1 is MDHEN and CDR2 SYDVKM. The V and J ends lost 11 bases and 2 bases respectively, with 15 bases between them. The CDR3 loop spans 13 amino acids. Using immunoSEQ multiplex PCR, the repertoire was profiled, and TCRdb retains in-frame clones only, with some absent. The profile shows roughly 120,000 clones, 70% to 90% of them singletons. The receptor was isolated from an adult in good health. J is TRBJ1-1 and V is TRBV28; D ambiguous. The sample was peripheral blood, taken on day 0 of AZD1222 vaccination. The CDR3: CAAHAAENTEAFF. The DNA for the CDR3 is TGTGCCGCCCACGCGGCGGAAAACACTGAAGCTTTCTTT.